Below, 20 T cell receptor beta chains from the same sample are listed, as sequenced in a study of patients and donors after allogeneic stem cell transplantation. TCRdb reprocessed the RT-PCR reads with MiXCR, giving one entry per CDR3 protein. The sample has some 90,000 distinct CDR3 sequences, roughly 52% seen once. The specimen was blood, either unsorted or a sorted T cell fraction (not recorded which). The receptors stem from a human donor who was either an allogeneic HSCT recipient or a stem cell or donor lymphocyte infusion donor (not recorded which). It is not recorded whose cells these are; they may come from a transplant donor.

This clonotype has just a few counts. This sequence joins TRBV4-1 and TRBJ1-4; D is perhaps TRBD1 (5 bases). Germline CDR1 is MGHRA and CDR2 is YSYEKL. This CDR3 contains 15 residues. V lost 2 bases to trimming and J lost 8 bases, with 15 bases between them. CDR3 in amino acids: CASSQRDSQREKLFF. The CDR3 DNA reads TGCGCCAGCAGCCAACGGGACTCCCAGAGGGAAAAACTGTTTTTT.

Only a few counts were recorded for this clonotype. The chain joins TRBV27 to TRBJ1-2; TRBD1 aligns across 9 bases. This CDR3 is built from 15 residues. The J segment lost 6 bases and the V segment lost 8 bases, leaving 13 bases of the junction unmatched. Looked up from germline, CDR1 is MNHEY and CDR2 is SMNVEV (reference sequence). CDR3 nucleotide sequence: TGTGCCAGCTCACCACGCCGGGACAGGGACCATGGCTACACCTTC. Amino acids: CASSPRRDRDHGYTF.

The genes are TRBV4-2 and TRBJ1-2, with 10 positions matching TRBD1. CDR1 is LGHNA, CDR2 YNFKEQ, per germline. The CDR3 is 14 residues long. V shed 2 bases, J shed 6 bases, and the junction held 3 bases outside the gene matches. The CDR3 loop reads CASSQTDRGNGYTF. CDR3 DNA sequence: TGTGCCAGCAGCCAAACGGACAGGGGGAATGGCTACACCTTC.

This chain joins TRBV9 and TRBJ1-5, with unresolved D. The V end lost 4 bases, the J end lost 5 bases, and 10 bases lay between the germline ends. In germline, CDR1 is SGDLS, CDR2 YYNGEE. This CDR3 is 13 amino acids long. Written as DNA, the CDR3 is TGTGCCAGCAGCCCGCTCGGGGATCAGCCCCAGCATTTT. It encodes CASSPLGDQPQHF.

V is TRBV6-2 or TRBV6-3 and J is TRBJ1-1; D not resolved. Per germline, CDR1 MNHEY and CDR2 SVGEGT. The CDR3 is made up of 16 amino acids. V lost 4 bases and J lost 1, with 16 bases in between. The CDR3 DNA sequence: TGTGCCAGCAGTTCGGGTGAGGCCATTAGGAACACTGAAGCTTTCTTT. Translation: CASSSGEAIRNTEAFF.

This sequence joins TRBV20-1 and TRBJ2-1, with TRBD2 as a possible D gene (6 bases). CDR3 length: 15 residues. Trimming removed 6 bases from V and 1 base from J, with 16 bases in between. Germline-derived CDR1 and CDR2 are DFQATT and SNEGSKA (reference sequence). CDR3 amino acids: CSAPSAGTSYNEQFF. In nucleotides, the CDR3 is TGCAGTGCCCCCTCGGCGGGAACATCCTACAATGAGCAGTTCTTC.

This clonotype was counted only a few times. V and J are TRBV20-1 and TRBJ2-2; D call uncertain. Germline V lookup: CDR1 DFQATT, CDR2 SNEGSKA (reference sequence). V lost 1 base to trimming and J lost 6 bases, with 3 bases between them. The CDR3 covers 11 residues. The CDR3 sequence is CSARVAGELFF. The CDR3 DNA is TGCAGTGCTAGAGTGGCCGGGGAGCTGTTTTTT.

This chain joins TRBV29-1 and TRBJ1-1; possibly TRBD1 for D (6 bases). The CDR3 has 12 residues. V was trimmed by 6 bases and J by 4 bases, leaving 12 bases between them. Germline values: CDR1 SQVTM, CDR2 ANQGSEA. The CDR3, as DNA: TGCAGCGTCTATGGGACACCCACTGAAGCTTTCTTT. Encoded protein: CSVYGTPTEAFF.

In its sample, this clonotype was seen many times. This chain joins TRBV29-1 and TRBJ1-2, with D tentatively TRBD1 (6 bases). The CDR3 covers 11 residues. Germline CDR1 is SQVTM and CDR2 is ANQGSEA. The germline V and J ends were trimmed by 6 bases and 5 bases, with 10 bases remaining between them. DNA for the CDR3: TGCAGCGTAGGACAGCCTTATGGCTACACCTTC. Amino acid sequence: CSVGQPYGYTF.

V and J are TRBV24-1 and TRBJ1-5; D gene unclear. V dropped 3 bases and J dropped 6 bases, with 11 bases sitting between them. The CDR3 totals 14 residues. CDR1 and CDR2 from the germline V gene are KGHDR and SFDVKD. The CDR3 here is CATSDPSVGQPQHF. The CDR3 DNA sequence: TGTGCCACCAGTGATCCGTCAGTCGGTCAGCCCCAGCATTTT.

V and J are TRBV27 and TRBJ2-7; 12 bases line up with TRBD2. V shed 3 bases, J shed 4 bases, and the junction held 4 bases outside the gene matches. This CDR3 is built from 15 residues. Looked up from germline, CDR1 is MNHEY and CDR2 is SMNVEV (reference sequence). The CDR3 protein is CASSFGLAGIYEQYF. CDR3 nucleotide sequence: TGTGCCAGCAGTTTTGGACTAGCGGGGATTTACGAGCAGTACTTC.

This rearrangement joins TRBV10-3 to TRBJ1-5, with 7 positions matching TRBD1. CDR1 and CDR2 from the germline V gene are ENHRY and SYGVKD. This CDR3 spans 14 amino acids. Trimming cost V 7 bases and J 7 bases; bases outside gene matches: 10. The CDR3 loop reads CAITPGGIGQPQHF. CDR3 nucleotides: TGTGCCATCACCCCAGGGGGGATCGGGCAGCCCCAGCATTTT.

V gene TRBV5-1 combines with J gene TRBJ1-3; perhaps TRBD1 as D (5 bases). The CDR3 runs to 15 residues. Trimming left V 1 base short and J 2 bases short, with 10 bases between. Germline V lookup: CDR1 SGHRS, CDR2 YFSETQ. CDR3 loop: CASSLSGSAGNTIYF. Here the CDR3 DNA reads TGCGCCAGCAGCTTGTCAGGGTCCGCTGGAAACACCATATATTTT.

This chain uses TRBV12-3 or TRBV12-4 with TRBJ1-2, with D perhaps TRBD1 (6 bases). With 4 bases removed from V and 4 bases from J, the gap between germline ends came to 7 bases. This CDR3 has 12 residues. The CDR3 sequence is CASSSQGYGYTF. For the CDR3, the DNA is TGTGCCAGCAGTTCACAGGGCTATGGCTACACCTTC.

This chain connects TRBV4-1 to TRBJ1-1; D unresolved. The germline V and J ends were trimmed by 1 base and 3 bases, with 9 bases remaining between them. This CDR3 is 14 amino acids long. Per the germline V gene, CDR1 is MGHRA and CDR2 is YSYEKL. CDR3 sequence reads: CASSQVEGHTEAFF. CDR3 nucleotide sequence: TGCGCCAGCAGCCAAGTGGAAGGTCACACTGAAGCTTTCTTT.

This clonotype has more than one count but fewer than ten. The chain is built from TRBV7-9 and TRBJ1-2; no clear D. In germline, CDR1 is SEHNR, CDR2 FQNEAQ (reference sequence). The V end was cut by 3 bases, the J end by 2 bases, with 13 bases between. The CDR3 has 15 residues. The CDR3, as DNA: TGTGCCAGCAGCTTTGGTGGGGAAGTGAACTATGGCTACACCTTC. This translates into CASSFGGEVNYGYTF.

Written as DNA, the CDR3 is TGTGCCAGCAGCTTAGGCGTGGATCTAGGGGCCAACGTCCTGACTTTC. Its protein is CASSLGVDLGANVLTF. The chain links TRBV7-9 to TRBJ2-6; D uncertain. The length of the CDR3 is 16 residues. Germline CDR1 and CDR2: SEHNR and FQNEAQ (reference sequence). Trimming left V 1 base short and J 4 bases short, with 11 bases between.

The gene calls are TRBV4-1 and TRBJ2-2, with D uncertain. The CDR3 is made up of 15 amino acids. Trimming shortened V by 0 bases and J by 3 bases, and 8 bases separated the two germline ends. Germline values: CDR1 MGHRA, CDR2 YSYEKL. CDR3 bases: TGCGCCAGCAGCCAAGATAGTCAGGACACCGGGGAGCTGTTTTTT. Amino acids: CASSQDSQDTGELFF.

This chain's CDR3 is CSARDWGTGELFF. The CDR3 region has the DNA TGCAGTGCTAGAGATTGGGGGACCGGGGAGCTGTTTTTT. V is TRBV20-1 and J is TRBJ2-2; D may correspond to TRBD1 or TRBD2 (5 bases each). Per the germline V gene, CDR1 is DFQATT and CDR2 is SNEGSKA (reference sequence). The CDR3 extends over 13 amino acids. The V and J ends lost 0 bases and 5 bases respectively, with 7 bases between them.

The gene calls are TRBV24-1 and TRBJ1-5; D possibly corresponds to TRBD1 (6 bases). This CDR3 has 15 residues. Germline CDR1 and CDR2: KGHDR and SFDVKD. V was pared by 9 bases and J by 0 bases, with 14 bases between. This CDR3 is CATATGHYSNQPQHF. In nucleotides, the CDR3 is TGTGCCACCGCGACAGGACATTATAGCAATCAGCCCCAGCATTTT.